These T cell receptor beta chains were read from a single sample in a study of CD8+ T cells in alopecia areata. Some clones are missing from TCRdb's copy, which holds only in-frame ones; the method was immunoSEQ multiplex PCR. This sample has more than 95,000 clones, with around 86% found just once. The sequenced sample was CD8+ T cells sorted from blood, obtained between weeks 30 and 35, from a patient treated with tofacitinib. These receptors were taken from a human donor with alopecia areata. Both conserved end residues are part of each CDR3. D genes are given only for firm matches. Rows give clone size only sometimes, using once, few, many, or a class for an expanded clone.

j_call | clone_size | v_call | d_call | cdr3_aa | cdr3_nt
TRBJ1-1 | . | TRBV30 | . | CAWSVLGGGTEAFF | TGTGCCTGGAGTGTACTGGGGGGTGGGACTGAAGCTTTCTTT
TRBJ2-7 | . | TRBV27 | . | CASSLPGHLYEQYF | TGTGCCAGCAGTCTCCCGGGACACCTATACGAGCAGTACTTC
TRBJ1-4 | . | TRBV7-8 | . | CASSLESATNEKLFF | TGTGCCAGCAGCTTAGAATCGGCAACTAATGAAAAACTGTTTTTT
TRBJ1-1 | . | TRBV12-5 | . | CASGLGGAEAFF | TGTGCTAGTGGTTTGGGAGGAGCTGAAGCTTTCTTT
TRBJ2-1 | . | TRBV4-1 | . | CASSQVRLDEQFF | TGCGCCAGCAGCCAAGTCAGATTGGATGAGCAGTTCTTC
TRBJ2-1 | . | TRBV11-2 | . | CASSLRPSYNEQFF | TGTGCCAGCAGCTTACGACCCTCCTACAATGAGCAGTTCTTC
TRBJ2-7 | . | TRBV7-9 | . | CASSLVGVYEQYF | TGTGCCAGCAGCTTAGTAGGCGTCTACGAGCAGTACTTC
TRBJ1-2 | . | TRBV10-2 | . | CASNHRGNYGYTF | TGCGCCAGCAACCATCGGGGGAACTATGGCTACACCTTC
TRBJ2-1 | once | TRBV4-1 | TRBD1 | CASSHGTGASNEQFF | TGCGCCAGCAGCCACGGGACAGGGGCCAGCAATGAGCAGTTCTTC
TRBJ2-7 | . | TRBV4-1 | . | CASSQVGQDAEQYF | TGCGCCAGCAGCCAAGTAGGGCAGGACGCCGAGCAGTACTTC
TRBJ2-3 | . | TRBV7-3 | TRBD2 | CASSLLAGGTDTQYF | TGTGCCAGCAGCTTACTAGCGGGAGGAACCGATACGCAGTATTTT